Following are 10 T cell receptor beta chains from one sample sequenced in a study of Ad26.COV2.S vaccination and SARS-CoV-2 variants. Here immunoSEQ multiplex PCR was the method, and the copy in TCRdb shows in-frame clones only, minus some. The sample gives around 450,000 clones, 90% of which show up once; 9% to 15% is in the top ten. This sample's treatment: 15 to 20 received Ad26.COV2.S at low or high dose, single or two shots; roughly 5 received placebo; per-sample allocation not given. On day 63 after the first injection, vaccine and placebo recipients gave samples. The sample consisted of peripheral blood, taken in a trial of Ad26.COV2.S vaccine versus placebo. These TCRs come from a person aged 18-65 years who received the Ad26.COV2.S COVID-19 vaccine or a placebo.

DNA of the CDR3: TGTGCCGGCCGTTCCAACTATGGCTACACCTTC. This encodes CAGRSNYGYTF. This chain connects TRBV11-2 to TRBJ1-2; unclear D gene. From germline, CDR1 is SGHAT and CDR2 FQNNGV. Trimming took 11 bases from V and 2 from J, leaving 9 bases between them. This CDR3 spans 11 amino acids.

This chain uses TRBV9 with TRBJ2-2; no reliable D call. Germline V gene lookup returns CDR1 SGDLS and CDR2 YYNGEE. The CDR3 runs to 13 residues. V lost 4 bases to trimming and J lost 6 bases, with 10 bases between them. The CDR3 DNA reads as TGTGCCAGCAGCTTCGGTGCAGCCGGGGAGCTGTTTTTT. It translates to CASSFGAAGELFF.

This clone was recorded only once. V usage is TRBV9 and J usage is TRBJ2-1; TRBD2 agrees at 8 bases. J was trimmed by 6 bases and V by 3 bases; bases with no gene match: 14. This CDR3 has 17 amino acids. Germline values: CDR1 SGDLS, CDR2 YYNGEE. CDR3 protein: CASSGGSGLVRVNEQFF. The CDR3 nucleotides are TGTGCCAGCAGCGGGGGATCGGGACTAGTCCGGGTCAATGAGCAGTTCTTC.

V gene TRBV3-1 (or the pseudogene TRBV3-2) combines with J gene TRBJ2-7; D gene ambiguous. Germline V gene data show CDR1 as LGHDT and CDR2 as YNNKEL (reference sequence). V lost 0 bases and J 3 bases, leaving 6 bases between the germline ends. The CDR3 extends over 13 amino acids. This chain's CDR3 is CASSQEWGYEQYF. DNA for the CDR3: TGTGCCAGCAGCCAAGAATGGGGCTACGAGCAGTACTTC.

The rearrangement uses TRBV19 and TRBJ1-1, with TRBD1 identical over 10 bases. CDR1 and CDR2 (germline): LNHDA, SQIVND (reference sequence). This CDR3 region has 17 residues. With 3 bases clipped from V and 7 bases from J, the junction kept 14 bases outside the gene matches. This chain's CDR3 is CASSIRDRGRIDNEAFF. In DNA, the CDR3 is TGTGCCAGTAGTATTCGCGACAGGGGGCGGATAGATAATGAAGCTTTCTTT. Filled out from reference TRBV19 and TRBJ1-1, the complete variable domain reads DGGITQSPKYLFRKEGQNVTLSCEQNLNHDAMYWYRQDPGQGLRLIYYSQIVNDFQKGDIAEGYSVSREKKESFPLTVTSAQKNPTAFYLCASSIRDRGRIDNEAFFGQGTRLTVV.

The chain has TRBV19 and TRBJ1-2; D perhaps matches TRBD1 (5 bases). Trimming shortened V by 5 bases and J by 0 bases, and 13 bases separated the two germline ends. CDR3 length: 15 amino acids. CDR1 is LNHDA, CDR2 SQIVND, per germline (reference sequence). The CDR3 spells CASSPQGDPNYGYTF. The CDR3 nucleotides read TGTGCCAGTAGTCCTCAGGGCGATCCTAACTATGGCTACACCTTC.

This clone appeared a single time. The chain combines TRBV5-1 with TRBJ1-1; 10 nucleotides line up with TRBD1. The CDR3 loop spans 14 amino acids. In germline, CDR1 is SGHRS, CDR2 YFSETQ. J gave up 6 bases and V 4 bases, and 6 bases lay outside the gene matches. The CDR3 DNA reads as TGCGCCAGCAGCACTGGGACAGGGGTAGCTGAAGCTTTCTTT. This encodes CASSTGTGVAEAFF.

A few counts support this clone. One junction end disagrees with the germline gene, perhaps due to a read error. This chain links TRBV7-7 with TRBJ2-2, with D tentatively TRBD2 (5 bases). CDR1 is SSHAT and CDR2 is FNYEAQ in the germline V gene (reference sequence). The CDR3 loop spans 15 amino acids. CDR3 DNA: TGTGCTAGCAGCCCTGGACTGGGAAACACCGGGGAGCTGTTTTTT. Translated: CASSPGLGNTGELFF.

The CDR3 sequence is CASSPPGLAGAYEQYF. The CDR3 DNA reads as TGTGCCAGCAGCCCCCCGGGACTAGCCGGGGCCTACGAGCAGTACTTC. V usage is TRBV11-2 and J usage is TRBJ2-7; 9 bases align to TRBD2. Germline V gene lookup returns CDR1 SGHAT and CDR2 FQNNGV. The V gene end was trimmed by 5 bases and the J gene end by 2 bases; junction bases not matched to a gene: 10. This CDR3 region has 16 residues.

This chain uses TRBV23-1 with TRBJ2-2; 7 positions agree with TRBD1. TRBV23-1 is an open reading frame whose function is uncertain. The CDR3 is 17 residues long. V was pared by 4 bases and J by 0 bases, with 8 bases of the junction left unmatched. The CDR3 sequence: CASSPWDRVTNTGELFF. In nucleotides, the CDR3 is TGCGCCAGCAGTCCTTGGGACAGAGTTACGAACACCGGGGAGCTGTTTTTT.